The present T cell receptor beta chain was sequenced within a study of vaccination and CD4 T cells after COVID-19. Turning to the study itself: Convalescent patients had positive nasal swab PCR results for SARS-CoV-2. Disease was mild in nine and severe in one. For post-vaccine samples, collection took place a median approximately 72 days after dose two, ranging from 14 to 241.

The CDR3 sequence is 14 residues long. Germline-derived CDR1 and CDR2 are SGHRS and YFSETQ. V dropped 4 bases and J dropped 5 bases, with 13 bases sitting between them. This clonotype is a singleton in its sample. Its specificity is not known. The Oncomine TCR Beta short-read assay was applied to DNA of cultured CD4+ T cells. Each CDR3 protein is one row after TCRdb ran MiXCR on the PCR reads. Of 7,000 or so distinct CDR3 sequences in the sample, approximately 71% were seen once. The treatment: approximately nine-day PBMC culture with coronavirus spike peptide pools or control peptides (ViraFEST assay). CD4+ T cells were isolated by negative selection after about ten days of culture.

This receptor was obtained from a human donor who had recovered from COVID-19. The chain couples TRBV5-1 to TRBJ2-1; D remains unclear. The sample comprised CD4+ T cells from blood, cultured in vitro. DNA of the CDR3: TGCGCCAGCAGCCGCCGAATAAGGGACAATGAGCAGTTCTTC. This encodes CASSRRIRDNEQFF.